The 7 T cell receptor beta chains below come from one sample, sequenced in a study of cytomegalovirus exposure and HLA in healthy donors. The PCR had 60 Vbeta and 13 Jbeta primers. TCRdb's table, derived via immunoSEQ multiplex PCR, lists solely in-frame clones and lacks some. The data hold about 140,000 clones, with about 80% observed a single time. The source material was PBMCs. These receptors all stem from a young man in good health and CMV-seropositive.

The genes are TRBV2 and TRBJ2-7; the D gene is possibly TRBD1 (6 bases). Germline V CDR1 and CDR2: SNHLY, FYNNEI. The CDR3 totals 12 residues. Trimming left V 7 bases short and J 2 bases short, with 9 bases between. The CDR3 protein is CASKTGPYEQYF. The CDR3 DNA sequence: TGTGCCAGCAAAACAGGGCCCTACGAGCAGTACTTC.

The chain links TRBV9 to TRBJ1-2, with 11 bases lining up with TRBD1. This CDR3 region has 15 residues. V dropped 4 bases and J dropped 5; count of bases not matched to a gene: 7. From germline, CDR1 is SGDLS and CDR2 YYNGEE. The CDR3 bases are TGTGCCAGCAGCCCCCGGACAGGGGGCAATTATGGCTACACCTTC. It encodes CASSPRTGGNYGYTF.

There are a few counts of this clone. Additional DNA sequences in this sample encode the identical CDR3. This sequence joins TRBV9 and TRBJ1-1; 9 nucleotides align to TRBD1. V trimming: 2 bases; J trimming: 1 base; junction bases outside the gene matches: 0. The CDR3 runs 14 residues. CDR1 and CDR2 from the germline V gene are SGDLS and YYNGEE. CDR3 in DNA: TGTGCCAGCAGCGTGACAGGGGGGAACACTGAAGCTTTCTTT. Its protein product is CASSVTGGNTEAFF.

The rearrangement joins TRBV7-2 to TRBJ2-7; D may be TRBD1 (6 bases). The germline V and J ends were trimmed by 5 bases and 3 bases, with 17 bases remaining between them. The germline CDR1 and CDR2 sequences are SGHTA and FQGNSA. The CDR3 has 15 residues. The CDR3 DNA reads TGTGCCAGCAGCCCAGAAAACAGGGCTATCTACGAGCAGTACTTC. Translation: CASSPENRAIYEQYF.

The chain is built from TRBV18 and TRBJ1-6; D is possibly TRBD1 (5 bases). The germline V gene encodes CDR1 KGHSH and CDR2 LQKENI. V dropped 0 bases and J dropped 6 bases, with 12 bases sitting between them. CDR3 length: 16 amino acids. For the CDR3, the DNA is TGTGCCAGCTCACCACCATGGGGCAAGGGTAATTCACCCCTCCACTTT. Its protein is CASSPPWGKGNSPLHF.

V is TRBV6-1 and J is TRBJ2-5; D is perhaps TRBD2 (5 bases). The germline CDR1 and CDR2 sequences are MNHNS and SASEGT. V dropped 1 base and J dropped 4 bases, with 7 bases sitting between them. The CDR3 extends over 13 amino acids. CDR3 region: CASSEGGGETQYF. CDR3 DNA sequence: TGTGCCAGCAGTGAAGGCGGAGGAGAGACCCAGTACTTC.

The rearrangement links TRBV7-6 to TRBJ2-7; D ambiguous. The CDR3 is made up of 16 amino acids. Looked up from germline, CDR1 is SGHVS and CDR2 is FNYEAQ. The V gene lost 1 base and the J gene lost 2 bases, with 15 bases spanning the gap. The CDR3 reads CASSLEVPGGPYEQYF. CDR3 sequence (DNA): TGTGCCAGCAGCTTAGAAGTCCCAGGTGGCCCCTACGAGCAGTACTTC.